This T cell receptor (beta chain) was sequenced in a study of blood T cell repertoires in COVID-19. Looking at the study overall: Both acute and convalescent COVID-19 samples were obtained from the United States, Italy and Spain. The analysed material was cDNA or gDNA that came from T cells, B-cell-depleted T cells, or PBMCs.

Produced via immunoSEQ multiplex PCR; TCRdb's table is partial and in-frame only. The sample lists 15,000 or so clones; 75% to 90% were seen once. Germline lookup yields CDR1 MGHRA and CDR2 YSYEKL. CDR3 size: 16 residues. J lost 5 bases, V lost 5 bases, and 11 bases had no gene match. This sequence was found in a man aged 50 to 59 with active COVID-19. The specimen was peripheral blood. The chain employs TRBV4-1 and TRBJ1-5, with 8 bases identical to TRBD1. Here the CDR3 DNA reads TGCGCCAGCAGCTCCTGGACAGGGACATTAGATCAGCCCCAGCATTTT. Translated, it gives CASSSWTGTLDQPQHF.